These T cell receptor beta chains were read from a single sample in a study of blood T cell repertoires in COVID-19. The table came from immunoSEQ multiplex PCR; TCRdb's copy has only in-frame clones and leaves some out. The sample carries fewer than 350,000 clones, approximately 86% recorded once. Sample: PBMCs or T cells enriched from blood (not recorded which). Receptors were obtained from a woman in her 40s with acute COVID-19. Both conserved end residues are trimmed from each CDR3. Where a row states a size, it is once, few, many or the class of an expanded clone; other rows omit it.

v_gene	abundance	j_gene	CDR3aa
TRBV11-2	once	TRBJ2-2	ASSFRGGHRSGELF
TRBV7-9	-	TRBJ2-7	ASSLGTGGQEQY
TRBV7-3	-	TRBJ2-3	ASSYGGAGTDTQY
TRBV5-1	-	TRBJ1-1	ASSFVGTNTEAF
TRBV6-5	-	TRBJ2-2	ASRRLASNTGELF
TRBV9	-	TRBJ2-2	ASSARERLAGPDRELF
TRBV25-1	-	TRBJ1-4	ASSRQGAGDEKLF
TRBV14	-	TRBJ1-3	ASSQERSRVGNTIY
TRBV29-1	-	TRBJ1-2	TCGGVDQGYT
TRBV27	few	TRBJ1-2	ASSGTGGFGYT
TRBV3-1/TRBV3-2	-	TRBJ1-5	ASSQAGTGSNQPQH
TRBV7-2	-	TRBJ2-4	ASSDGVVLAKNIQY
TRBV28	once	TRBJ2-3	ASDRGGTDTQY
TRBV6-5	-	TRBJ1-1	ASSPVNTEAF
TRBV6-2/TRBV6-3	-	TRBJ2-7	ASSRAGGLSYEQY
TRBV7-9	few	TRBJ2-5	ASSSSTSPYETQY
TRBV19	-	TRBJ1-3	ASSIGQPLRTLSGNTIY
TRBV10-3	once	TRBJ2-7	AISEFGGSLDEQY
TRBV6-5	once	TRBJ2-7	ASRAGTGGVYEQY
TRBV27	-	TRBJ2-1	ASSLLAGGPYEQF
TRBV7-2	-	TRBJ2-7	ASRPTLAGKEQY
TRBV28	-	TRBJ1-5	ASRSTVGNQPQH
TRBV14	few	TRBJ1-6	ASSQSGLRNSPLH
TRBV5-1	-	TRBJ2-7	ASASNSSYEQY
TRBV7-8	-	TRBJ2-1	ASSLGGTSGYNEQF
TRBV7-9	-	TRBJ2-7	ASSFSTGDYEQY
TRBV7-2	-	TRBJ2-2	ASSLRPTAAGPNTGELF